Presented here are 17 T cell receptor beta chains from one specimen sequenced in a study of blood T cell repertoires in COVID-19 (dated by TCRdb to the early 2020s). Library prep was done by the immunoSEQ multiplex PCR assay. The clones in this table, taken by TCRdb from immuneACCESS, are in-frame only. Not every clone is retained; where verified, under half of the shortfall comes from an unresolved V gene, and the cause of the rest is unknown. Here the sample has some 120,000 clones; roughly 79% occur a single time. 10% of the sample is held by the ten biggest clonotypes. The source material was peripheral blood. The receptors were sampled from a human donor in a cohort sampled during active COVID-19.

The sample holds a few counts of this clone. This sequence joins TRBV5-4 and TRBJ2-2; 7 nucleotides align to TRBD2. Germline assignment: CDR1 SGHNT and CDR2 YYREEE (reference sequence). Losses at the gene ends were 4 bases for V and 4 bases for J; bases not matched to a gene: 7. The CDR3 covers 15 residues. CDR3 sequence: CASSRGGPGTGELFF. In DNA, the CDR3 is TGTGCCAGCAGCAGGGGAGGGCCGGGCACCGGGGAGCTGTTTTTT.

This sequence joins TRBV5-1 and TRBJ1-2, with D possibly being TRBD1 (6 bases). V lost 1 base to trimming and J lost 0 bases, with 10 bases between them. CDR3 length: 15 residues. CDR1 and CDR2 (germline): SGHRS, YFSETQ. The CDR3 sequence is CASSLLGATNYGYTF. In DNA, the CDR3 is TGCGCCAGCAGCTTGCTGGGGGCGACTAACTATGGCTACACCTTC.

This clone was seen a single time. The V call is TRBV11-2, the J call TRBJ2-3; 7 bases are shared with TRBD1. V shed 5 bases, J shed 4 bases, and the junction held 12 bases outside the gene matches. The CDR3 spans 16 residues. The germline V gene encodes CDR1 SGHAT and CDR2 FQNNGV. CDR3 amino acids: CASSQINTGVSDTQYF. CDR3 sequence (DNA): TGTGCCAGCAGCCAGATCAATACAGGGGTATCAGATACGCAGTATTTT.

This clone occurred a few times. The chain recombines TRBV7-3 with TRBJ2-7; D gene uncertain. The V gene's germline CDR1 is SGHTA and CDR2 FQGTGA. This CDR3 is built from 14 residues. Between the trimmed V and J ends, which lost 5 bases and 2 bases, there was a span of 13 bases. The CDR3 sequence is CASSPGQSAYEQYF. The CDR3 coding sequence is TGTGCCAGCAGCCCTGGTCAGTCCGCCTACGAGCAGTACTTC.

The rearrangement links TRBV6-5 to TRBJ1-2; 8 nucleotides agree with TRBD1. In germline, CDR1 is MNHEY, CDR2 SVGAGI. The ends lost 4 bases at V and 8 bases at J; junction bases unmatched: 6. The CDR3 has 13 amino acids. This CDR3 is CASSFDRGGGYTF. CDR3 nucleotides: TGTGCCAGCAGTTTCGACAGGGGAGGCGGCTACACCTTC.

This clone has a single count. The V and J genes are TRBV4-3 and TRBJ1-4; 7 bases match TRBD1. With 0 bases clipped from V and 0 bases from J, the junction kept 4 bases outside the gene matches. This CDR3 has 17 amino acids. In germline, CDR1 is LGHNA, CDR2 YSLEER. CDR3 loop: CASSQEGRGATNEKLFF. In DNA form, the CDR3 reads TGCGCCAGCAGCCAAGAGGGCAGGGGGGCAACTAATGAAAAACTGTTTTTT.

This chain connects TRBV6-6 to TRBJ2-1; the D gene is possibly TRBD2 (5 bases). V was shortened by 10 bases and J by 5 bases, with 15 bases between the two germline ends. The germline V gene has CDR1 MNHNY and CDR2 SVGAGI (reference sequence). The CDR3 covers 13 residues. CDR3 sequence reads: CATQRSDHNEQFF. The CDR3 DNA reads as TGTGCCACCCAGCGGTCGGATCACAATGAGCAGTTCTTC.

V and J are TRBV7-2 and TRBJ1-2; TRBD1 aligns across 7 bases. J was trimmed by 4 bases and V by 5 bases; bases with no gene match: 4. CDR1 is SGHTA, CDR2 FQGNSA, per germline. CDR3 length equals 13 residues. The DNA for the CDR3 is TGTGCCAGCAGCAGTGACAGGGCCTATGGCTACACCTTC. Protein: CASSSDRAYGYTF.

The chain joins TRBV7-2 to TRBJ2-7; possibly TRBD2 for D (6 bases). The CDR3 runs to 16 residues. Germline V gene data show CDR1 as SGHTA and CDR2 as FQGNSA. V lost 0 bases and J lost 0, with 12 bases in between. This CDR3 reads CASSLAGGTSSYEQYF. The CDR3 coding sequence is TGTGCCAGCAGCTTAGCTGGGGGGACGAGCTCCTACGAGCAGTACTTC.

V and J are TRBV9 and TRBJ2-6; D is possibly TRBD1 (6 bases). Germline CDR1 is SGDLS and CDR2 is YYNGEE. This CDR3 is built from 19 residues. V lost 0 bases, J lost 0 bases, and 16 bases lay in between. For the CDR3, the DNA is TGTGCCAGCAGCGTAGCTACGACAGGACCCTTCTCTGGGGCCAACGTCCTGACTTTC. It yields the protein CASSVATTGPFSGANVLTF. Looking up the rest from reference TRBV9 and TRBJ2-6 gives the full variable domain: DSGVTQTPKHLITATGQRVTLRCSPRSGDLSVYWYQQSLDQGLQFLIQYYNGEERAKGNILERFSAQQFPDLHSELNLSSLELGDSALYFCASSVATTGPFSGANVLTFGAGSRLTVL.

The chain combines TRBV12-5 with TRBJ2-3; 8 nucleotides line up with TRBD2. CDR3 length equals 13 residues. Germline V gene data show CDR1 as LGHNT and CDR2 as FRNRAP. J was trimmed by 6 bases and V by 7 bases; bases with no gene match: 6. This CDR3 reads CASAKAGVDTQYF. CDR3 DNA sequence: TGTGCTAGTGCCAAAGCGGGGGTGGATACGCAGTATTTT.

The chain joins TRBV6-2 or TRBV6-3 to TRBJ2-7; 9 bases are shared with TRBD1. CDR1 and CDR2 (germline): MNHEY, SVGEGT. V gave up 4 bases and J gave up 6 bases; unmatched junction bases: 13. This CDR3 has 16 amino acids. CDR3 region: CASSSPGTGNVGEQYF. CDR3 bases: TGTGCCAGCAGTTCACCCGGGACAGGGAATGTAGGCGAGCAGTACTTC.

The chain has TRBV5-1 and TRBJ2-5, with 7 nucleotides matching TRBD1. Looked up from germline, CDR1 is SGHRS and CDR2 is YFSETQ. J lost 4 bases, V lost 4 bases, and 13 bases had no gene match. The CDR3 length is 16 residues. The CDR3 bases are TGCGCCAGCAGCCACGATTACGGGACAGCAAGAGAGACCCAGTACTTC. This sequence encodes CASSHDYGTARETQYF.

The chain recombines TRBV3-1 (or the pseudogene TRBV3-2) with TRBJ1-2; 11 bases are shared with TRBD1. This CDR3 has 14 amino acids. Germline CDR1 is LGHDT and CDR2 is YNNKEL (reference sequence). J gave up 7 bases and V 3 bases, and 4 bases lay outside the gene matches. The CDR3 here is CASSQGQGVGGYTF. As DNA, the CDR3 is TGTGCCAGCAGCCAGGGACAGGGGGTGGGTGGCTACACCTTC.

This chain uses TRBV24-1 with TRBJ2-7; the match to TRBD1 covers 12 bases. CDR3 length equals 15 residues. CDR1 and CDR2 from the germline V gene are KGHDR and SFDVKD. V lost 7 bases and J lost 4; bases outside the gene matches: 7. The CDR3 coding sequence is TGTGCCACCAGCACCGGGACAGGGGGCGAATACGAGCAGTACTTC. It is translated as CATSTGTGGEYEQYF.

The gene calls are TRBV6-5 and TRBJ2-2; 8 bases are shared with TRBD2. CDR1 is MNHEY and CDR2 is SVGAGI in the germline V gene. The CDR3 is made up of 14 amino acids. V shed 11 bases, J shed 1 base, and the junction held 6 bases outside the gene matches. The DNA of the CDR3 is TGTGCCGGGTCTAGCGGGTTGAACACCGGGGAGCTGTTTTTT. Translation gives CAGSSGLNTGELFF.

This clone was observed a few times. This chain links TRBV18 with TRBJ2-5, with 9 bases aligning to TRBD2. Germline CDR1 reads KGHSH; CDR2 reads LQKENI. This CDR3 contains 14 residues. With V trimmed by 0 bases and J by 5 bases, 1 base remained unmatched. The CDR3 loop reads CASSPPTSGETQYF. DNA for the CDR3: TGTGCCAGCTCACCACCTACTAGCGGGGAGACCCAGTACTTC.